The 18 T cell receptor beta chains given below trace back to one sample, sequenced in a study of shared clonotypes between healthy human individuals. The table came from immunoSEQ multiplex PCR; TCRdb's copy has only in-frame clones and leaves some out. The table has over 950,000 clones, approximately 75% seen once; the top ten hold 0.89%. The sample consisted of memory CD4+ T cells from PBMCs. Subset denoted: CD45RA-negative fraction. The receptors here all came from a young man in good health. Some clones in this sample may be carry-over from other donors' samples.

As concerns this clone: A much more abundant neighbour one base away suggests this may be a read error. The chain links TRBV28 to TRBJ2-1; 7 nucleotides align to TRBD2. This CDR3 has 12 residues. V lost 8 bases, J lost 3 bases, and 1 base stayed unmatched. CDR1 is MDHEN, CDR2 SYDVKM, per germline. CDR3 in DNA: TGTGCCAGCGGCGGGGGCTACAATGAGCAGTTCTTC. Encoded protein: CASGGGYNEQFF.

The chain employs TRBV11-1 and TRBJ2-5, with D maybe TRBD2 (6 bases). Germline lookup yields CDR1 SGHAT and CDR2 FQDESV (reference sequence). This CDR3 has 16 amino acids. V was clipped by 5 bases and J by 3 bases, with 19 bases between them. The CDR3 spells CASSTQSLAYKETQYF. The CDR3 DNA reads TGTGCCAGCAGCACCCAGTCCCTAGCGTATAAAGAGACCCAGTACTTC.

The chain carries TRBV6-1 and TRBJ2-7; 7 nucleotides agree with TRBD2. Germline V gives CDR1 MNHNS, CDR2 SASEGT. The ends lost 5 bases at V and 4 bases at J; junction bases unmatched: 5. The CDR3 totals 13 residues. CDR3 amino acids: CASSRLARYEQYF. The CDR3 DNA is TGTGCCAGCAGTCGACTAGCTCGGTACGAGCAGTACTTC.

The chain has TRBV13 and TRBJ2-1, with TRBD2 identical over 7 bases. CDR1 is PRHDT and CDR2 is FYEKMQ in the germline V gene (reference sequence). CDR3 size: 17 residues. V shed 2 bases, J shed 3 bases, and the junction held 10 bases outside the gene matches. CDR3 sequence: CASSLSGAGEVYNEQFF. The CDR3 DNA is TGTGCCAGCAGCTTATCGGGCGCGGGAGAGGTCTACAATGAGCAGTTCTTC.

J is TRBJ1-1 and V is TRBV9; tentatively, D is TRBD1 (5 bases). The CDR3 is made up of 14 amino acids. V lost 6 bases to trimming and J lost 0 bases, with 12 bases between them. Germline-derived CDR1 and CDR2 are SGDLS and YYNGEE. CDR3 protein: CASTRREMNTEAFF. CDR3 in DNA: TGTGCCAGCACCCGCAGGGAAATGAACACTGAAGCTTTCTTT.

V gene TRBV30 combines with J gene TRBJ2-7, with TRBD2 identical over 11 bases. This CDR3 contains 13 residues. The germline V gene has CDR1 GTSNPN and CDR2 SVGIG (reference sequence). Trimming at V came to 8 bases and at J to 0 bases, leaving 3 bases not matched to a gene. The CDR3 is CARGTSGSYEQYF. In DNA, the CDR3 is TGTGCCCGGGGGACTAGCGGCTCCTACGAGCAGTACTTC.

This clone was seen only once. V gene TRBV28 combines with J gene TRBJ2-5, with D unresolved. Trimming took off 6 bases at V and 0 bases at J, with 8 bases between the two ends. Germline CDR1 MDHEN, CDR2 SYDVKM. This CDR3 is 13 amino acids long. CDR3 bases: TGTGCCAGCAGCCTAACTAACCAAGAGACCCAGTACTTC. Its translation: CASSLTNQETQYF.

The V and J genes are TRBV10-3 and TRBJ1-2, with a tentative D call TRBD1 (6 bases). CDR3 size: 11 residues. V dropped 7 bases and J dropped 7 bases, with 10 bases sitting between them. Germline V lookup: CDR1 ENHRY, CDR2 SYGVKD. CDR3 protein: CAINGGRGYTF. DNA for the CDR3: TGTGCCATCAACGGGGGCCGTGGCTACACCTTC.

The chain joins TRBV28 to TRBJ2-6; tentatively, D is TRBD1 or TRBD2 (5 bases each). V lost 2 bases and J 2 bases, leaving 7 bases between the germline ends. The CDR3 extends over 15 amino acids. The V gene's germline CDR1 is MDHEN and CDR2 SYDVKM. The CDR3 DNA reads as TGTGCCAGCAGTTTAGGGACGCCTGGGGCCAACGTCCTGACTTTC. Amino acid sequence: CASSLGTPGANVLTF.

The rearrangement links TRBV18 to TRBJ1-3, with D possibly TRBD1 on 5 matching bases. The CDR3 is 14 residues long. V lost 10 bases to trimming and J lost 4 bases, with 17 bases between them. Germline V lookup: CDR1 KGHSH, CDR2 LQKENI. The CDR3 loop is CANSEVRAGNTIYF. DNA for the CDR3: TGTGCCAACTCCGAGGTCAGGGCCGGAAACACCATATATTTT.

This CDR3 is CASSLDRANSPLHF. The CDR3 nucleotides are TGTGCCAGCAGCTTGGACAGGGCGAATTCACCCCTCCACTTT. V gene TRBV5-6 combines with J gene TRBJ1-6, with D perhaps TRBD1 (6 bases). V was clipped by 0 bases and J by 7 bases, with 8 bases between them. From germline, CDR1 is SGHDT and CDR2 YYEEEE. This CDR3 comprises 14 residues.

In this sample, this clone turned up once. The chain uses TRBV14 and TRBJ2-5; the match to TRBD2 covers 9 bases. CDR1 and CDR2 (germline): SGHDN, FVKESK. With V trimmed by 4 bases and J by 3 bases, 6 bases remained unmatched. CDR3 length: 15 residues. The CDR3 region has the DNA TGTGCCAGCAGCCCCTCTAGCGGGACGAAAGAGACCCAGTACTTC. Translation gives CASSPSSGTKETQYF.

The CDR3 loop is CASSLAGGRPSYNEQFF. CDR3 coding DNA: TGCGCCAGCAGCTTGGCCGGCGGGAGGCCCTCCTACAATGAGCAGTTCTTC. This sequence joins TRBV5-1 and TRBJ2-1; the match to TRBD2 covers 8 bases. Germline CDR1 reads SGHRS; CDR2 reads YFSETQ. This CDR3 spans 17 amino acids. J lost 0 bases, V lost 0 bases, and 5 bases had no gene match.

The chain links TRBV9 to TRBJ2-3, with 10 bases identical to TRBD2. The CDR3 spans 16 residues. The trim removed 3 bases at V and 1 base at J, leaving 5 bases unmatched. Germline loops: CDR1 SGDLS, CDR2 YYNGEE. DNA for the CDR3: TGTGCCAGCAGCGAAGTCGGGACTAGCGGCACAGATACGCAGTATTTT. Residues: CASSEVGTSGTDTQYF.

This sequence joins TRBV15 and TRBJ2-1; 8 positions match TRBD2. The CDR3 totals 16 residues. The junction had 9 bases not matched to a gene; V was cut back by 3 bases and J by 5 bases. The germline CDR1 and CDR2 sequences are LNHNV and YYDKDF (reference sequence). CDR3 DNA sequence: TGTGCCACCAGCAGGCCATTAGCGGGGATAAACAATGAGCAGTTCTTC. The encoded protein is CATSRPLAGINNEQFF.

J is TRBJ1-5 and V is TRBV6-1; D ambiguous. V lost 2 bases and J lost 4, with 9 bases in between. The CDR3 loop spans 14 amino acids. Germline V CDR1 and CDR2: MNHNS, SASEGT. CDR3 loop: CASSEQQLNQPQHF. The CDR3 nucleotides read TGTGCCAGCAGTGAACAACAGCTTAATCAGCCCCAGCATTTT.

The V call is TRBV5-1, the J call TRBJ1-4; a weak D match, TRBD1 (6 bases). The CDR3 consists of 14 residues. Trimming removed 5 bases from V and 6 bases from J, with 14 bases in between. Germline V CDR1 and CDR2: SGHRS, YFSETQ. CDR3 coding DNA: TGCGCCAGCAGAACCCGAAGGGGGGATGAAAAACTGTTTTTT. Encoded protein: CASRTRRGDEKLFF.

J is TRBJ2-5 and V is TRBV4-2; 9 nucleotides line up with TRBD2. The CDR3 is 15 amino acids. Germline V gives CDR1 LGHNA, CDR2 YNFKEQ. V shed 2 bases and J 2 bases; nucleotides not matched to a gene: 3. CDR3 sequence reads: CASSQLAGPQETQYF. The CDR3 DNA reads TGTGCCAGCAGCCAACTAGCGGGGCCACAAGAGACCCAGTACTTC.